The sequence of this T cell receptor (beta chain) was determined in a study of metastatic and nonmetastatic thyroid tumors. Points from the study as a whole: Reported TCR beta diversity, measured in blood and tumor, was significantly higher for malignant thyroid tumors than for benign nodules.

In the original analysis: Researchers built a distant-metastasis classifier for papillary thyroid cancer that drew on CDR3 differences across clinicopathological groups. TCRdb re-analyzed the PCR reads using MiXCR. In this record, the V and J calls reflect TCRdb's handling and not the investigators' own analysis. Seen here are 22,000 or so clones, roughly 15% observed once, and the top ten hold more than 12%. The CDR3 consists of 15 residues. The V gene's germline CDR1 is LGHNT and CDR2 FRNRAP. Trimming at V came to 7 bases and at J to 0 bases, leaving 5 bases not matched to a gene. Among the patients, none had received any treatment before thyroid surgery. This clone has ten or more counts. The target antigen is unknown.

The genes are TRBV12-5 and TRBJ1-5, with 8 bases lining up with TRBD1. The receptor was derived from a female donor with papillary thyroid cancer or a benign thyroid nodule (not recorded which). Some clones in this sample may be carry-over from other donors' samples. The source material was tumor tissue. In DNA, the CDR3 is TGTGCTAGTGCTTCGACAGGGGATAGCAATCAGCCCCAGCATTTT. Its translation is CASASTGDSNQPQHF.